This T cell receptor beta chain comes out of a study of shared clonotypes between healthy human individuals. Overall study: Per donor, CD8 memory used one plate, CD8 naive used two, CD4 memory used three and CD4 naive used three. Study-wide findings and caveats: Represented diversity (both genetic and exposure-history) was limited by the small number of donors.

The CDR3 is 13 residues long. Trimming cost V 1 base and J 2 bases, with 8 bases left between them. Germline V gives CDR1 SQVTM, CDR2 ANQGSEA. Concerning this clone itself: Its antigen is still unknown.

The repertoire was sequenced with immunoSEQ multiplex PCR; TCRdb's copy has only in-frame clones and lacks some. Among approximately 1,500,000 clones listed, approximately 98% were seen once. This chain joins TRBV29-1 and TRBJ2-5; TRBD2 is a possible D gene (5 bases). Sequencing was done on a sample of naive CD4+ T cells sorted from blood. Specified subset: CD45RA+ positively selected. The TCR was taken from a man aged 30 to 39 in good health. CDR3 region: CSVEARGQETQYF. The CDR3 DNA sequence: TGCAGCGTTGAAGCCCGGGGACAAGAGACCCAGTACTTC. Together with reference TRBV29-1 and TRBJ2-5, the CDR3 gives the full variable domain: SAVISQKPSRDICQRGTSLTIQCQVDSQVTMMFWYRQQPGQSLTLIATANQGSEATYESGFVIDKFPISRPNLTFSTLTVSNMSPEDSSIYLCSVEARGQETQYFGPGTRLLVL.